This TCR beta chain derives from a study of molecular identifiers for immune sequencing clone quantification. Whole-study results and caveats: More than 98% of effector molecules, versus under 1% of naive-cell molecules, belonged to clones above 20 RNA copies.

It was with previously described methods and listed TCR primers that bulk TCR libraries were made. From the PCR reads, TCRdb called clonotypes with MiXCR, one entry per CDR3 protein. Found here are 490,000 or so distinct CDR3 sequences, over 20% of them singletons; the top ten hold under 0.85%. With 6 bases removed from V and 6 bases from J, the gap between germline ends came to 15 bases. The CDR3 totals 14 residues. For this clonotype: The antigen remains undetermined.

Specimen: naive CD8+ T cells from blood, with Jurkat cell RNA spiked in. Subset of the sample: FACS-sorted CD8+CD4-CCR7+CD45RA+ naive T cells. The chain combines TRBV12-3 or TRBV12-4 with TRBJ2-1; D is perhaps TRBD2 (7 bases). The TCR was taken from a human donor in good health. Some libraries in this study had Jurkat cell RNA spiked in. CDR3 loop: CASSPREGVNEQFF. The CDR3 nucleotides read TGTGCCAGCAGCCCCAGGGAGGGGGTCAATGAGCAGTTCTTC.